Listed below are T cell receptor beta chains from one sample, sequenced in a study of regulatory T cells in long-lasting Graves disease. From the multiplex PCR reads, TCRdb called clonotypes with MiXCR, one entry per CDR3 protein. Here the sample spans 300,000 to 350,000 distinct CDR3 sequences, around a fifth being singletons. The sequences come from peripheral blood mononuclear cells (PBMCs), collected when the disease was refractory, from a patient treated with antithyroid drugs. The origin of the receptors is a female donor with Graves disease. The conserved cysteine and the conserved F or W are not part of the CDR3 here.

V gene	CDR3 length	J gene	CDR3 protein
TRBV19	12	TRBJ1-6	ASTLGDRNSPLH
TRBV28	10	TRBJ1-2	ATTLVGYGYT
TRBV29-1	12	TRBJ2-5	SVEMTAGRETQY
TRBV6-2/TRBV6-3	13	TRBJ1-1	ASTGGGRPNTEAF
TRBV7-2	10	TRBJ1-2	ASSLAGQGYT
TRBV28	13	TRBJ2-4	ASSGGGLAKNIQY
TRBV20-1	14	TRBJ1-6	SAREALGGGDSPLH
TRBV19	17	TRBJ1-5	ASTQLHLMSAESNQPQH
TRBV2	13	TRBJ1-3	ASIFSDNSGNTIY
TRBV20-1	10	TRBJ2-7	SAGLSSYEQY
TRBV7-2	14	TRBJ2-7	ASSFLSRDRGREQY
TRBV15	12	TRBJ2-7	ATSGTSASYEQY
TRBV7-3	11	TRBJ2-2	ASSTGTTGELF
TRBV18	12	TRBJ2-7	ASSPPGSLYEQY
TRBV19	13	TRBJ2-7	ASSITGRFAFEQY
TRBV4-1	15	TRBJ1-5	ASSQERGVQGLQPQH
TRBV29-1	13	TRBJ2-6	SVKTGTSGANVLT
TRBV5-1	13	TRBJ2-1	ASSLRQGGNNEQF
TRBV7-6	13	TRBJ2-1	ASSSSGRSSVEQF
TRBV6-5	15	TRBJ2-5	ASSYSGPSPAQETQY
TRBV29-1	11	TRBJ2-2	SVGQVNTGELF
TRBV7-6	12	TRBJ1-4	ASSQTGAGEKLF
TRBV5-1	16	TRBJ2-2	ASSLPPGQPINTGELF
TRBV11-1	14	TRBJ1-1	ASSLRQGWMNTEAF
TRBV6-2/TRBV6-3	13	TRBJ2-5	ASSEAIGRRETQY
TRBV2	13	TRBJ2-7	ASSGLAGGVYEQY
TRBV19	11	TRBJ1-5	ASTNRDIQPQH
TRBV28	11	TRBJ1-5	ATHFTQTQPQH
TRBV6-1	12	TRBJ1-2	ASSKADREGGYT
TRBV27	12	TRBJ1-5	ASSLGTPYQPQH
TRBV2	10	TRBJ1-5	ASSEGDQPQH
TRBV5-6	15	TRBJ2-2	ASTFPRGGVRTGELF
TRBV5-5	14	TRBJ1-1	ASSLRGGTGETEAF
TRBV6-1	10	TRBJ1-1	ASSEFGAEAF
TRBV12-3/TRBV12-4	11	TRBJ1-2	ASKGTVNYGYT
TRBV7-3	13	TRBJ2-7	ASSHESWPRDEQY
TRBV2	13	TRBJ2-6	ASRFGGVGTNVLT
TRBV10-3	12	TRBJ2-4	AISGGEAKNIQY
TRBV18	13	TRBJ2-5	ASSRPQSYQETQY
TRBV6-1	12	TRBJ1-1	ASRTGGTNTEAF
TRBV5-1	13	TRBJ2-7	ASSPLNSGSYEQY
TRBV7-8	13	TRBJ2-2	ASSLRRTGIGELF
TRBV18	12	TRBJ2-2	ASSPLSATGELF
TRBV20-1	9	TRBJ1-4	SASVGEKLF
TRBV6-1	15	TRBJ1-6	GSSLVAASSYNSPLH
TRBV6-1	14	TRBJ2-2	ASSYRTGGNTGELF
TRBV5-1	11	TRBJ1-1	ASSTSLNTEAF
TRBV12-5	9	TRBJ2-1	ASGLYNEQF
TRBV2	11	TRBJ1-4	ASNTGDYEKLF
TRBV11-2	15	TRBJ1-2	ASSSFRDRERIYGYT
TRBV3-1	16	TRBJ1-2	ASSQDSIWFGSTYGYT
TRBV6-1	13	TRBJ2-2	ASRVGGANTGELF
TRBV2	13	TRBJ1-5	ASSRMGNSNQPQH
TRBV10-3	12	TRBJ1-6	AIREDRDNSPLH
TRBV12-3/TRBV12-4	14	TRBJ1-1	ASSSTSRAGNTEAF